This T cell receptor (beta chain) was sequenced for a study of blood T cells in healthy people across ages. About this clonotype itself: Its specificity is unknown.

General observations from the study: CMV status of donors was unknown, possibly confounding expanded clonotype changes.

Next came a second PCR, run for roughly 6 to 11 cycles, which used a sample-barcoded 5' primer along with a J-beta primer mix. Using its own MiXCR run on the 5' RACE reads, TCRdb lists one record per CDR3 protein. The table shows around 2 million distinct CDR3 sequences, with roughly two fifths occurring only once. The CDR3 extends over 15 amino acids. After removal of 9 bases from V and 8 bases from J, the junction contained 16 bases not matched to a gene. Per the germline V gene, CDR1 is SGHKS and CDR2 is YYEKEE (reference sequence). The source is a human donor in good health. The V call is TRBV5-5, the J call TRBJ2-1; 8 bases map to TRBD1. The sequenced sample was blood. CDR3 DNA: TGTGCCACCAAGTCTGAGACAGGGGCCACGGATGAGCAGTTCTTC. Translation: CATKSETGATDEQFF. The full variable domain, rest sourced from reference TRBV5-5 and TRBJ2-1, is DAGVTQSPTHLIKTRGQQVTLRCSPISGHKSVSWYQQVLGQGPQFIFQYYEKEERGRGNFPDRFSARQFPNYSSELNVNALLLGDSALYLCATKSETGATDEQFFGPGTRLTVL.